A few counts support the clone carrying this T cell receptor beta chain. The antigen remains unidentified. Trimming left V 5 bases short and J 2 bases short, with 16 bases between. Germline loops: CDR1 SGHTA, CDR2 FQGTGA. The CDR3 has 16 amino acids. A universal primer site was incorporated via template switching, and the cDNA contained unique molecular identifiers. TCRdb independently ran MiXCR on the 5' RACE reads; one entry per CDR3 protein. The sample has some 630,000 distinct CDR3 sequences; less than 9% are singletons. This sample is drawn from a study of identical twins. Study findings and constraints: Insertion counts were lower in abundant cord blood beta clonotypes, a trend that memory repertoires did not show.

The sample was also linked to a second study, of yellow fever vaccine responses in identical twins.

This clonotype was sampled from a woman younger than 30 in good health. Sequencing input: PBMCs. The genes are TRBV7-3 and TRBJ2-1; D tentatively fits TRBD1 or TRBD2 (5 bases each). The CDR3 here is CASSALGAQPYNEQFF. The CDR3 DNA reads TGTGCCAGCAGCGCCCTCGGGGCCCAACCCTACAATGAGCAGTTCTTC.